Following are 12 T cell receptor beta chains from one sample sequenced in a study of blood T cell repertoires in COVID-19 (dated by TCRdb to 2018 to 2021). Receptor amplification or capture employed the immunoSEQ multiplex PCR assay. Entries here come from immuneACCESS through TCRdb and include only in-frame sequences with V and J called. Some clones fail to appear in such tables; in the studies checked, an unresolved V gene covers under half of the shortfall, and the cause of the remainder is unknown. The sample table holds about 68,000 clones, of which roughly three quarters were seen once. Around 5.9% of the sample goes to the ten largest clones. Input material: peripheral blood. These receptor sequences come from a woman aged 55-75 years with acute or convalescent COVID-19.

The rearrangement links TRBV19 to TRBJ1-2; tentatively, D is TRBD1 (6 bases). V lost 3 bases and J lost 4, with 15 bases in between. Germline V CDR1 and CDR2: LNHDA, SQIVND (reference sequence). The CDR3 sequence is 15 residues long. The CDR3 here is CASSISAGQIYGYTF. DNA for the CDR3: TGTGCCAGTAGTATCTCAGCCGGACAGATCTATGGCTACACCTTC.

This chain uses TRBV4-1 with TRBJ2-7; 7 bases fit TRBD2. Germline CDR1 is MGHRA and CDR2 is YSYEKL. V dropped 5 bases and J dropped 0; count of bases not matched to a gene: 4. The CDR3 runs 14 residues. CDR3 in DNA: TGCGCCAGCAGCGCCCGGGACTACTCCTACGAGCAGTACTTC. It translates to CASSARDYSYEQYF.

This clone was counted only a few times. Its ends do not fully match the called genes, so a read error is possible. The gene calls are TRBV7-7 and TRBJ2-5; 9 nucleotides align to TRBD2. Looked up from germline, CDR1 is SSHAT and CDR2 is FNYEAQ (reference sequence). This CDR3 has 15 residues. The CDR3 loop is CASSLVAGVQETQYF. The CDR3 nucleotides read TGTGCTAGCAGCTTAGTAGCGGGGGTACAAGAGACCCAGTACTTC. Variable domain in full (rest from reference TRBV7-7 and TRBJ2-5): GAGVSQSPRYKVTKRGQDVTLRCDPISSHATLYWYQQALGQGPEFLTYFNYEAQPDKSGLPSDRFSAERPEGSISTLTIQRTEQRDSAMYRCASSLVAGVQETQYFGPGTRLLVL.

This chain connects TRBV7-8 to TRBJ2-4; no clear D gene. This CDR3 is built from 15 residues. Trimming left V 5 bases short and J 0 bases short, with 11 bases between. Germline V gene sequence: CDR1 SGHVS, CDR2 FQNEAQ. This CDR3 is CASSVTRLAKNIQYF. The DNA for the CDR3 is TGTGCCAGCAGCGTAACCAGATTAGCCAAAAACATTCAGTACTTC.

In this sample, this clone turned up a few times. This chain connects TRBV19 to TRBJ2-5; 9 bases agree with TRBD1. V shed 6 bases and J 5 bases; nucleotides not matched to a gene: 7. CDR1 and CDR2 (germline): LNHDA, SQIVND (reference sequence). The CDR3 is 14 residues long. The CDR3, as DNA: TGTGCCAGTAGAAAAACAGGGGGCGGGGAGACCCAGTACTTC. Translating it yields CASRKTGGGETQYF.

This chain uses TRBV15 with TRBJ1-1; D remains unclear. V dropped 0 bases and J dropped 0 bases, with 17 bases sitting between them. This CDR3 has 18 residues. From germline, CDR1 is LNHNV and CDR2 YYDKDF (reference sequence). CDR3 loop: CATSRDLGWELLNTEAFF. The CDR3 DNA sequence: TGTGCCACCAGCAGAGATTTAGGTTGGGAGTTATTGAACACTGAAGCTTTCTTT.

This clone occurred a few times. CDR3 sequence reads: CASSWSRDRGRGQPQHF. The CDR3 nucleotides read TGTGCCAGCAGCTGGAGCCGCGACAGGGGGCGCGGTCAGCCCCAGCATTTT. V usage is TRBV5-6 and J usage is TRBJ1-5; 10 nucleotides match TRBD1. V was pared by 3 bases and J by 6 bases, with 12 bases of the junction left unmatched. Germline assignment: CDR1 SGHDT and CDR2 YYEEEE. This CDR3 is 17 amino acids long.

This clone showed up just once. The V and J genes are TRBV12-1 and TRBJ2-2; TRBD2 is the table's D call and was not checked against the DNA. TRBV12-1 is an annotated pseudogene. The CDR3 runs to 16 residues. DNA of the CDR3: TGTGCCAGCAGGCTAGCGGGGGGGCCCAACACCGGGGAGCTGTTTTTT. This codes for CASRLAGGPNTGELFF.

The rearrangement links TRBV28 to TRBJ2-5; a weak D match, TRBD1 (5 bases). The CDR3 is 13 amino acids. In germline, CDR1 is MDHEN, CDR2 SYDVKM. Trimming took off 4 bases at V and 2 bases at J, with 8 bases between the two ends. CDR3 loop: CASSWAGQETQYF. The CDR3 DNA reads as TGTGCCAGCAGTTGGGCAGGGCAAGAGACCCAGTACTTC.

CDR3 loop: CASSQDRGQARNTEAFF. The CDR3 nucleotides read TGCGCCAGCAGCCAAGATCGTGGACAGGCCAGGAACACTGAAGCTTTCTTT. This chain connects TRBV4-1 to TRBJ1-1, with 7 positions matching TRBD1. Per the germline V gene, CDR1 is MGHRA and CDR2 is YSYEKL. The J segment lost 1 base and the V segment lost 0 bases, leaving 8 bases of the junction unmatched. The CDR3 is made up of 17 amino acids.

This sequence joins TRBV11-3 and TRBJ2-3, with 7 bases that match TRBD1. CDR1 SGHNT and CDR2 YENEEA come from the germline V gene. This CDR3 contains 15 residues. After removal of 5 bases from V and 2 bases from J, the junction contained 7 bases not matched to a gene. In nucleotides, the CDR3 is TGTGCCAGCAGCGATAGGGGGACAGACACAGATACGCAGTATTTT. It specifies CASSDRGTDTDTQYF.

The chain combines TRBV6-2 or TRBV6-3 with TRBJ1-1; D may be TRBD1 (6 bases). Trimming left V 4 bases short and J 5 bases short, with 11 bases between. Germline V gene sequence: CDR1 MNHEY, CDR2 SVGEGT. The CDR3 loop spans 13 amino acids. The CDR3 region has the DNA TGTGCCAGCAGTTTCAGGGGTGGAACTGAAGCTTTCTTT. This sequence encodes CASSFRGGTEAFF.